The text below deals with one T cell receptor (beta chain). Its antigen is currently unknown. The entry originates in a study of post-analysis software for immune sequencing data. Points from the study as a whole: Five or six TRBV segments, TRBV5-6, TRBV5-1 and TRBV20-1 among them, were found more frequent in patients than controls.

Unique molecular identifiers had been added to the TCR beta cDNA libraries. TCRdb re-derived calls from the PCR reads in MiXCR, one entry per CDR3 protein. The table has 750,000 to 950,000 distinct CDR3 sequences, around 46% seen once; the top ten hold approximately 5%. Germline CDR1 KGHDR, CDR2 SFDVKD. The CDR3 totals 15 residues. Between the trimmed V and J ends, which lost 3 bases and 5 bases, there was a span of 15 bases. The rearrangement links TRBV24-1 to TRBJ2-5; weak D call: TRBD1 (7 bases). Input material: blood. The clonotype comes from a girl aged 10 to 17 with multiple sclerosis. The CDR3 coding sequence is TGTGCCACCAGTGATCGCGGGACAGAAAGGGAGACCCAGTACTTC. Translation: CATSDRGTERETQYF.